Presented here are 8 T cell receptor beta chains from one specimen sequenced in a study of a mutant IDH1 vaccine in newly diagnosed glioma. The time point here: baseline, week 1 (first vaccination visit). Specified treatment: pre-vaccination baseline after standard-of-care therapy. Sequencing used immunoSEQ multiplex PCR; TCRdb keeps in-frame clones, though not all of them. The data show 85,000 to 100,000 clones, about 83% seen once. The source was PBMCs, collected from a glioma patient treated with radiotherapy, temozolomide or both. The source of these receptors is a woman aged 45-65 years with glioma.

This clone was counted once. This chain uses TRBV6-5 with TRBJ2-7; TRBD2 aligns across 7 bases. This CDR3 is built from 16 residues. Germline loops: CDR1 MNHEY, CDR2 SVGAGI. Trimming removed 0 bases from V and 4 bases from J; junction bases left unmatched: 9. The CDR3 spells CASSYSIGGGPYEQYF. Written as DNA, the CDR3 is TGTGCCAGCAGTTACTCGATCGGCGGGGGACCTTACGAGCAGTACTTC.

The gene calls are TRBV7-2 and TRBJ2-3; D unclear. CDR1 is SGHTA and CDR2 is FQGNSA in the germline V gene. Trimming left V 3 bases short and J 0 bases short, with 7 bases between. The CDR3 sequence is 14 residues long. This CDR3 reads CASSFRLSTDTQYF. CDR3 bases: TGTGCCAGCAGCTTCAGACTTAGCACAGATACGCAGTATTTT.

V usage is TRBV7-2 and J usage is TRBJ1-4; 7 bases are shared with TRBD1. V shed 4 bases and J 7 bases; nucleotides not matched to a gene: 6. Germline CDR1 and CDR2: SGHTA and FQGNSA. The CDR3 runs to 14 residues. This CDR3 reads CASSSTGASEKLFF. CDR3 DNA sequence: TGTGCCAGCAGCTCCACAGGGGCAAGTGAAAAACTGTTTTTT.

The chain couples TRBV19 to TRBJ2-7; D is ambiguous. The CDR3 length is 16 residues. V lost 1 base, J lost 1 base, and 14 bases lay in between. Germline CDR1 and CDR2: LNHDA and SQIVND (reference sequence). The CDR3 sequence: CASSIGYGFTSYEQYF. The DNA for the CDR3 is TGTGCCAGTAGTATAGGGTACGGCTTTACTTCCTACGAGCAGTACTTC.

The chain recombines TRBV19 with TRBJ2-7; TRBD1 matches at 7 bases. The CDR3 runs to 17 residues. CDR1 is LNHDA, CDR2 SQIVND, per germline (reference sequence). Unmatched junction bases numbered 11, after V lost 2 bases and J lost 1 base. The CDR3 bases are TGTGCCAGTAGTATACGACCGGGACAGCAACGATCCTACGAGCAGTACTTC. The encoded protein is CASSIRPGQQRSYEQYF. Combining the CDR3 with reference TRBV19 and TRBJ2-7 gives the whole variable domain DGGITQSPKYLFRKEGQNVTLSCEQNLNHDAMYWYRQDPGQGLRLIYYSQIVNDFQKGDIAEGYSVSREKKESFPLTVTSAQKNPTAFYLCASSIRPGQQRSYEQYFGPGTRLTVT.

The chain couples TRBV9 to TRBJ1-1, with TRBD1 matching 8 bases. Germline V lookup: CDR1 SGDLS, CDR2 YYNGEE. With V trimmed by 0 bases and J by 2 bases, 3 bases remained unmatched. This CDR3 spans 15 amino acids. CDR3 in DNA: TGTGCCAGCAGCGTAGGAGGACAGGGTAACACTGAAGCTTTCTTT. As protein: CASSVGGQGNTEAFF.

The rearrangement links TRBV27 to TRBJ2-3, with D possibly TRBD2 on 5 matching bases. Germline values: CDR1 MNHEY, CDR2 SMNVEV (reference sequence). V lost 6 bases and J lost 0, with 13 bases in between. The CDR3 extends over 15 amino acids. DNA of the CDR3: TGTGCCAGCAGCATAAAACTAGGAAGCACAGATACGCAGTATTTT. Encoded protein: CASSIKLGSTDTQYF.

This chain links TRBV6-1 with TRBJ2-7; TRBD1 aligns across 8 bases. Per the germline V gene, CDR1 is MNHNS and CDR2 is SASEGT. J gave up 1 base and V 6 bases, and 2 bases lay outside the gene matches. The CDR3 has 13 amino acids. CDR3 amino acids: CASSGTGSYEQYF. In DNA, the CDR3 is TGTGCCAGCAGCGGGACAGGTTCCTACGAGCAGTACTTC.